The source of this TCR beta chain is a study of CD8 T cells in ankylosing spondylitis. TCRdb re-derived calls from the 5' RACE reads in MiXCR, one entry per CDR3 protein. The repertoire has a few hundred thousand distinct CDR3 sequences, 20% to 25% of them found once; the top ten carry roughly 3.6%. The CDR3 is 12 residues long. CDR1 is DFQATT, CDR2 SNEGSKA, per germline (reference sequence). The chain joins TRBV20-1 to TRBJ2-7, with 8 bases fitting TRBD2. The sample comprised blood, either unsorted or a sorted T cell fraction (not recorded which). The sequence was obtained from a female donor with ankylosing spondylitis or in good health (not recorded which). CDR3 in DNA: TGCACCTGGGAACTAGCGGACTACGAGCAGTACTTC. Translated: CTWELADYEQYF.